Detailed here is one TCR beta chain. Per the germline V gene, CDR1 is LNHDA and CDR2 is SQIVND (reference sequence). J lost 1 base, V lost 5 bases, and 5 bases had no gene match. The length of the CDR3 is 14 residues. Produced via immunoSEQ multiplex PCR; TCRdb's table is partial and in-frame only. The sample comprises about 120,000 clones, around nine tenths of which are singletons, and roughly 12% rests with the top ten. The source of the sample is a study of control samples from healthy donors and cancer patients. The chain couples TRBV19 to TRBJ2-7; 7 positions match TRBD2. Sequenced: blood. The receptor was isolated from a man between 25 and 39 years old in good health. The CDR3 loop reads CASSSPGLSYEQYF. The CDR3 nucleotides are TGTGCCAGTAGTTCGCCGGGACTATCCTACGAGCAGTACTTC. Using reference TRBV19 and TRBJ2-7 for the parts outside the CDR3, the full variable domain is DGGITQSPKYLFRKEGQNVTLSCEQNLNHDAMYWYRQDPGQGLRLIYYSQIVNDFQKGDIAEGYSVSREKKESFPLTVTSAQKNPTAFYLCASSSPGLSYEQYFGPGTRLTVT.